The rows below give T cell receptor beta chains drawn from one sample of a study of cytomegalovirus exposure and HLA in healthy donors. Assay used: immunoSEQ multiplex PCR; TCRdb lists only in-frame clones, some missing. The profile shows approximately 70,000 clones, roughly 67% of them singletons. The sequenced material came from PBMCs. The receptors were sampled from a man in his forties or fifties in good health and CMV-seropositive. CDR3s include the opening cysteine and the closing phenylalanine or tryptophan. The order of the fields is V gene, clone size, D gene, J gene, CDR3 DNA, CDR3 protein. The D gene is left open where the match is weak. Expanded clones are given a class, and other clones once, few, many or no size at all.

V gene: TRBV5-1; clone size: few; D gene: .; J gene: TRBJ2-1; CDR3 DNA: TGCGCCAGCAGAACGACAGTAAGTGGCAATGAGCAGTTCTTC; CDR3 protein: CASRTTVSGNEQFF
V gene: TRBV18; clone size: few; D gene: TRBD2; J gene: TRBJ2-1; CDR3 DNA: TGTGCCAGCCTGGGACTAGCGGGGATAAGCTCCTACAATGAGCAGTTCTTC; CDR3 protein: CASLGLAGISSYNEQFF
V gene: TRBV5-6; clone size: .; D gene: .; J gene: TRBJ1-5; CDR3 DNA: TGTGCCAGCAGCTTGTACAGACATAGCAATCAGCCCCAGCATTTT; CDR3 protein: CASSLYRHSNQPQHF
V gene: TRBV4-2; clone size: .; D gene: .; J gene: TRBJ2-7; CDR3 DNA: TGTGCCAGCAGCCTCGGAACAGGGGGGGACGAGCAGTACTTC; CDR3 protein: CASSLGTGGDEQYF
V gene: TRBV20-1; clone size: few; D gene: .; J gene: TRBJ1-1; CDR3 DNA: TGCAGTGGAGCGACGGAACGAGCTTTCTTT; CDR3 protein: CSGATERAFF
V gene: TRBV28; clone size: once; D gene: TRBD1; J gene: TRBJ1-4; CDR3 DNA: TGTGCCAGCAGTTTTGAGGGGGCGGGAAAACTGTTTTTT; CDR3 protein: CASSFEGAGKLFF
V gene: TRBV7-8; clone size: .; D gene: TRBD2; J gene: TRBJ2-1; CDR3 DNA: TGTGCCAGCAGCTTAATGGGGCCTCGGGAGGATGAGCAGTTCTTC; CDR3 protein: CASSLMGPREDEQFF
V gene: TRBV2; clone size: .; D gene: .; J gene: TRBJ1-5; CDR3 DNA: TGTGCCAGCAGGGGAGACCGGGCCGAAGGCAATCAGCCCCAGCATTTT; CDR3 protein: CASRGDRAEGNQPQHF
V gene: TRBV10-3; clone size: .; D gene: TRBD1; J gene: TRBJ1-2; CDR3 DNA: TGTGCCATCAGTGAGTCGCAGGGGGCCCCCCTAGATGGCTACACCTTC; CDR3 protein: CAISESQGAPLDGYTF
V gene: TRBV5-6; clone size: .; D gene: .; J gene: TRBJ2-1; CDR3 DNA: TGTGCCAGCAGCTTGGCGGCTGAGGGGAGGAACAATGAGCAGTTCTTC; CDR3 protein: CASSLAAEGRNNEQFF
V gene: TRBV29-1; clone size: few; D gene: TRBD1; J gene: TRBJ1-1; CDR3 DNA: TGCAGCGTTTTAACGACAGGGGTTGTAGCTTTCTTT; CDR3 protein: CSVLTTGVVAFF
V gene: TRBV6-1; clone size: .; D gene: TRBD1; J gene: TRBJ2-7; CDR3 DNA: TGTGCCAGCAGTGTTTGGGACAGGGGGCTATCCTACGAGCAGTACTTC; CDR3 protein: CASSVWDRGLSYEQYF
V gene: TRBV4-3; clone size: few; D gene: .; J gene: TRBJ2-3; CDR3 DNA: TGCGCCAGCAGTCGTAGCGGTGGTACGCAGTATTTT; CDR3 protein: CASSRSGGTQYF
V gene: TRBV7-9; clone size: few; D gene: .; J gene: TRBJ1-1; CDR3 DNA: TGTGCCAGCAGCTTAGGCCCCGACGGGGCTTTCTTT; CDR3 protein: CASSLGPDGAFF
V gene: TRBV28; clone size: once; D gene: .; J gene: TRBJ1-2; CDR3 DNA: TGTGCCAGCAATCGCGATTCAAACTATGGCTACACCTTC; CDR3 protein: CASNRDSNYGYTF
V gene: TRBV29-1; clone size: .; D gene: TRBD1; J gene: TRBJ2-7; CDR3 DNA: TGCAGCGTTGACCTACAGGGGAGCAACGAGCAGTACTTC; CDR3 protein: CSVDLQGSNEQYF
V gene: TRBV5-4; clone size: few; D gene: .; J gene: TRBJ2-7; CDR3 DNA: TGTGCCAGCAGCTTGGCGGGCGGGGCCCCCTCCTACGAGCAGTACTTC; CDR3 protein: CASSLAGGAPSYEQYF
V gene: TRBV10-3; clone size: .; D gene: .; J gene: TRBJ2-5; CDR3 DNA: TGTGCCATCAAGGGAGAGACGGACCAAGAGACCCAGTACTTC; CDR3 protein: CAIKGETDQETQYF
V gene: TRBV19; clone size: .; D gene: .; J gene: TRBJ2-2; CDR3 DNA: TGTGCCAGCCAGGGGTGGACCGGGGAGCTGTTTTTT; CDR3 protein: CASQGWTGELFF
V gene: TRBV6-1; clone size: .; D gene: .; J gene: TRBJ1-2; CDR3 DNA: TGTGCCAGCACCCCTGGCGGCACCCCTAACTATGGCTACACCTTC; CDR3 protein: CASTPGGTPNYGYTF
V gene: TRBV6-1; clone size: .; D gene: TRBD1; J gene: TRBJ2-2; CDR3 DNA: TGTGCCAGCAGTGCCGAGGGACAGCTGAACACCGGGGAGCTGTTTTTT; CDR3 protein: CASSAEGQLNTGELFF
V gene: TRBV5-1; clone size: .; D gene: .; J gene: TRBJ1-1; CDR3 DNA: TGCGCCAGCAGCTCCACCCAGGGGACTGAAGCTTTCTTT; CDR3 protein: CASSSTQGTEAFF
V gene: TRBV2; clone size: .; D gene: .; J gene: TRBJ2-3; CDR3 DNA: TGTGCCAGCAGTGGAGGGGGAAGCACAGATACGCAGTATTTT; CDR3 protein: CASSGGGSTDTQYF
V gene: TRBV2; clone size: few; D gene: TRBD1; J gene: TRBJ1-2; CDR3 DNA: TGTGCCAGTAGAAAGACAGGGGCCGGGGATGGCTACACCTTC; CDR3 protein: CASRKTGAGDGYTF
V gene: TRBV14; clone size: .; D gene: TRBD1; J gene: TRBJ2-3; CDR3 DNA: TGTGCCAGCAGCCAAGATCACACAGGGGATAGCACAGATACGCAGTATTTT; CDR3 protein: CASSQDHTGDSTDTQYF
V gene: TRBV4-2; clone size: .; D gene: .; J gene: TRBJ1-2; CDR3 DNA: TGTGCCAGCAGCCAAGAGTTGGGGAGCAGGAACTATGGCTACACCTTC; CDR3 protein: CASSQELGSRNYGYTF
V gene: TRBV5-1; clone size: .; D gene: .; J gene: TRBJ1-4; CDR3 DNA: TGCGCCAGCAGGAAGGACATAGTGTTAAGTGAAAAACTGTTTTTT; CDR3 protein: CASRKDIVLSEKLFF
V gene: TRBV12-5; clone size: .; D gene: .; J gene: TRBJ2-3; CDR3 DNA: TGTGCTAGTGGTTTGGTACTATCCCAGGGTCCACACACAGATACGCAGTATTTT; CDR3 protein: CASGLVLSQGPHTDTQYF
V gene: TRBV6-1; clone size: few; D gene: TRBD1; J gene: TRBJ1-5; CDR3 DNA: TGTGCCAGCAGTCCGGGACAGGGAGGCAATCAGCCCCAGCATTTT; CDR3 protein: CASSPGQGGNQPQHF
V gene: TRBV28; clone size: .; D gene: .; J gene: TRBJ1-2; CDR3 DNA: TGTGCCAGCAGGGACAGCCTCTATGGCTACACCTTC; CDR3 protein: CASRDSLYGYTF
V gene: TRBV29-1; clone size: few; D gene: TRBD1; J gene: TRBJ2-3; CDR3 DNA: TGCAGCGTTGAAGTGCCACAGGGGGCCACAGATACGCAGTATTTT; CDR3 protein: CSVEVPQGATDTQYF
V gene: TRBV6-4; clone size: .; D gene: .; J gene: TRBJ2-1; CDR3 DNA: TGTGCCAGCAGTGGACAGGCCTTTGCCAATGAGCAGTTCTTC; CDR3 protein: CASSGQAFANEQFF
V gene: TRBV11-2; clone size: few; D gene: .; J gene: TRBJ2-7; CDR3 DNA: TGTGCCAGCAGCTTGTCGTCCCAGGGGTACTACGAGCAGTACTTC; CDR3 protein: CASSLSSQGYYEQYF
V gene: TRBV7-3; clone size: .; D gene: .; J gene: TRBJ2-3; CDR3 DNA: TGTGCCAGCAGCTTAATCGGGGTTGTGGGTACGCAGTATTTT; CDR3 protein: CASSLIGVVGTQYF
V gene: TRBV7-6; clone size: once; D gene: TRBD1; J gene: TRBJ2-3; CDR3 DNA: TGTGCCAGCAGCTCAGGGACAGGGGTCACAGATACGCAGTATTTT; CDR3 protein: CASSSGTGVTDTQYF
V gene: TRBV18; clone size: .; D gene: TRBD1; J gene: TRBJ1-6; CDR3 DNA: TGTGCCAGCTCTGTAGACAGGGAATCACCCCTCCACTTT; CDR3 protein: CASSVDRESPLHF
V gene: TRBV7-9; clone size: .; D gene: .; J gene: TRBJ1-1; CDR3 DNA: TGTGCCAGCAGCTTATCAGGGGCAGAGACTGAAGCTTTCTTT; CDR3 protein: CASSLSGAETEAFF
V gene: TRBV15; clone size: few; D gene: .; J gene: TRBJ2-7; CDR3 DNA: TGTGCCACCAGCCAGTCCGGGGGAGCCTACGAGCAGTACTTC; CDR3 protein: CATSQSGGAYEQYF
V gene: TRBV2; clone size: .; D gene: .; J gene: TRBJ2-3; CDR3 DNA: TGTGCCAGCGGAACGGGAGCTAGCACAGATACGCAGTATTTT; CDR3 protein: CASGTGASTDTQYF
V gene: TRBV6-1; clone size: .; D gene: .; J gene: TRBJ2-2; CDR3 DNA: TGTGCCAGCAGCGATTACAGCGGCGGGGAGCTGTTTTTT; CDR3 protein: CASSDYSGGELFF
V gene: TRBV12-2; clone size: once; D gene: .; J gene: TRBJ2-3; CDR3 DNA: TGTGCAAGTCGATGGGATTTACTAGCGGGGGCCCCCACAGATACGCAGTATTTT; CDR3 protein: CASRWDLLAGAPTDTQYF
V gene: TRBV2; clone size: .; D gene: .; J gene: TRBJ1-2; CDR3 DNA: TGTGCCAGCAGTGAACGTCAGGGCAGTGGCTACACCTTC; CDR3 protein: CASSERQGSGYTF